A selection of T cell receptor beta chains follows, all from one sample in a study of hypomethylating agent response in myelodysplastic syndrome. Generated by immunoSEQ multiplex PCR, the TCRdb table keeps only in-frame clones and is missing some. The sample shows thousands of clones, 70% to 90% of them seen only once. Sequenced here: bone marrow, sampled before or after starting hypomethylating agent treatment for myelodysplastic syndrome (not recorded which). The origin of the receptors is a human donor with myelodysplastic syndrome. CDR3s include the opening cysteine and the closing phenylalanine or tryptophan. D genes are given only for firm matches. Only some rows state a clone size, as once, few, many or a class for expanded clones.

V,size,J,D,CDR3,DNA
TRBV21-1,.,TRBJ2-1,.,CASSFTSNEQFF,TGTGCCAGCAGCTTTACATCAAATGAGCAGTTCTTC
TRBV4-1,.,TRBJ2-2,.,CASSQDRSGGELFF,TGCGCCAGCAGCCAAGATCGGAGTGGCGGGGAGCTGTTTTTT
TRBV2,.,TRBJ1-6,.,CASRIMTGESSYNSPLHF,TGTGCCAGCAGGATCATGACAGGAGAGAGCTCCTATAATTCACCCCTCCACTTT
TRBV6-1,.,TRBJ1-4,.,CASSSLREGGEKLFF,TGTGCCAGCAGTAGCCTCAGGGAAGGGGGAGAAAAACTGTTTTTT
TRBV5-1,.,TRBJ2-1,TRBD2,CASSPLAGGYNEQFF,TGCGCCAGCAGCCCGCTAGCGGGGGGTTACAATGAGCAGTTCTTC
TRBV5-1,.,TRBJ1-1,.,CASSFSPALNTEAFF,TGCGCCAGCAGCTTCTCCCCCGCTTTGAACACTGAAGCTTTCTTT
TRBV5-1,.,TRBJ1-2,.,CASFRDPLSANYGYTF,TGCGCCAGCTTTAGGGACCCTCTAAGCGCTAACTATGGCTACACCTTC
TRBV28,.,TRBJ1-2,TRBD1,CASSSTLTGRYGYTF,TGTGCCAGCAGTTCCACCTTGACAGGGAGATATGGCTACACCTTC
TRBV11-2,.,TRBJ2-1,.,CASSQAADYYDEQFF,TGTGCCAGCAGCCAGGCCGCAGATTATTACGATGAGCAGTTCTTC
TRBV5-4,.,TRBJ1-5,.,CASSFQGQPQHF,TGTGCCAGCAGCTTTCAGGGTCAGCCCCAGCATTTT
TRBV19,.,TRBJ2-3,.,CATRIGTPGGDTQYF,TGTGCCACCCGGATCGGGACTCCGGGTGGAGATACGCAGTATTTT
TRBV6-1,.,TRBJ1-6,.,CASSATVSSYNSPLHF,TGTGCCAGCAGTGCGACGGTCAGCTCCTATAATTCACCCCTCCACTTT
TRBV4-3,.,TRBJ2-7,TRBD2,CASSQDTVREGVGEQYF,TGCGCCAGCAGCCAAGATACGGTACGGGAGGGAGTAGGCGAGCAGTACTTC
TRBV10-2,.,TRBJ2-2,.,CASLTGEATGELFF,TGCGCCAGCTTAACAGGGGAGGCCACCGGGGAGCTGTTTTTT
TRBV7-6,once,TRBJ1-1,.,CASSLGQRNTEAFF,TGTGCCAGCAGCTTGGGACAAAGGAACACTGAAGCTTTCTTT
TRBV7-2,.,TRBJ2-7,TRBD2,CASSPLGRGGYEQYF,TGTGCCAGCAGCCCATTGGGACGGGGGGGCTACGAGCAGTACTTC
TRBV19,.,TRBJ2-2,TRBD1,CASSVIPGTGTGELFF,TGTGCCAGTAGTGTTATTCCCGGGACAGGAACCGGGGAGCTGTTTTTT
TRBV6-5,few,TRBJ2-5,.,CASSWRGPRPETQYF,TGTGCCAGCAGTTGGAGGGGGCCTCGTCCGGAGACCCAGTACTTC
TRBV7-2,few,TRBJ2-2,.,CASSSFDLTSGGELFF,TGTGCCAGCAGCTCCTTTGACTTAACGTCCGGCGGGGAGCTGTTTTTT
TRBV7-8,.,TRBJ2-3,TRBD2,CASSPRALAGGPTDTQYF,TGTGCCAGCAGCCCCCGTGCACTAGCGGGGGGGCCCACAGATACGCAGTATTTT
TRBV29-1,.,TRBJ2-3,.,CSVVPYSTDTQYF,TGCAGCGTTGTCCCATATAGCACAGATACGCAGTATTTT
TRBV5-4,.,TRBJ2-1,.,CASSLGGYSSYNEQFF,TGTGCCAGCAGCTTGGGTGGTTATAGCTCCTACAATGAGCAGTTCTTC
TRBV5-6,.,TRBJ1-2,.,CASSFDRKGGYTF,TGTGCCAGCAGCTTCGACAGAAAGGGTGGCTACACCTTC
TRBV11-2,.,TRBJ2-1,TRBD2,CASSLEAWGGSLDEQFF,TGTGCCAGCAGCTTAGAGGCCTGGGGGGGATCTTTAGATGAGCAGTTCTTC
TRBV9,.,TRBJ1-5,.,CASSRDGSRRQPQHF,TGTGCCAGCAGCAGGGACGGGTCAAGAAGGCAGCCCCAGCATTTT
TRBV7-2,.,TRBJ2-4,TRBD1,CASSPRTGGNIQYF,TGTGCCAGCAGCCCTCGGACAGGGGGAAACATTCAGTACTTC
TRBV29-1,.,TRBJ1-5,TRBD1,CSVAGGTDPNQPQHF,TGCAGCGTTGCGGGAGGGACAGACCCCAATCAGCCCCAGCATTTT
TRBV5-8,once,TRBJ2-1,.,CASSLELVGLENEQFF,TGTGCCAGCAGCTTGGAACTTGTAGGGCTGGAGAATGAGCAGTTCTTC
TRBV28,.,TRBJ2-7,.,CASSLMRRQPAYEQYF,TGTGCCAGCAGTTTGATGAGGAGACAGCCAGCCTACGAGCAGTACTTC
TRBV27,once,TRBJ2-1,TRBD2,CASSLILAGVARNEQFF,TGTGCCAGCAGTCTTATCTTAGCGGGAGTGGCAAGGAATGAGCAGTTCTTC
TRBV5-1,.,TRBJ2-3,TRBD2,CASSLARSGGSTDTQYF,TGCGCCAGCAGCTTGGCTCGTAGCGGGGGCAGCACAGATACGCAGTATTTT
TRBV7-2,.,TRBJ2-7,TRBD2,CASSSGTIPYEQYF,TGTGCCAGCAGCTCCGGGACTATACCCTACGAGCAGTACTTC
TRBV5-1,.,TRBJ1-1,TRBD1,CASSLETGAEAFF,TGCGCCAGCAGCTTGGAGACAGGGGCTGAAGCTTTCTTT
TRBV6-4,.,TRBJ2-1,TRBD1,CASSAGTGGLYEQFF,TGTGCCAGCAGTGCCGGGACAGGGGGCTTATATGAGCAGTTCTTC
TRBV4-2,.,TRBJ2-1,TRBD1,CASSPGQGGLYNEQFF,TGTGCCAGCAGCCCTGGACAGGGGGGGCTGTACAATGAGCAGTTCTTC
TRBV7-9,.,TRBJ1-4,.,CASSFGQGNEKLFF,TGTGCCAGCAGCTTTGGCCAGGGAAACGAAAAACTGTTTTTT
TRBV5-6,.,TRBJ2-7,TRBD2,CASSLRGTSVSYEQYF,TGTGCCAGCAGCTTGCGAGGGACTAGCGTTTCCTACGAGCAGTACTTC
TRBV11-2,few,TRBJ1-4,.,CASSRGRSEKLFF,TGTGCCAGCAGCAGAGGACGAAGTGAAAAACTGTTTTTT
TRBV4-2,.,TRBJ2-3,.,CASSQVSAPSTDTQYF,TGTGCCAGCAGCCAAGTGTCGGCTCCTAGCACAGATACGCAGTATTTT
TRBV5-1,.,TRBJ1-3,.,CASSLVTWDPSGNTIYF,TGCGCCAGCAGCTTGGTTACGTGGGATCCGTCTGGAAACACCATATATTTT
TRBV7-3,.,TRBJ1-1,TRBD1,CASSLGTVDSEAFF,TGTGCCAGCAGCCTAGGGACAGTCGATTCTGAAGCTTTCTTT
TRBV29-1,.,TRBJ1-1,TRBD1,CSVPTGGVNTEAFF,TGCAGCGTCCCCACAGGGGGCGTGAACACTGAAGCTTTCTTT
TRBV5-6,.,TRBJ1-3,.,CASSFMGQGENTIYF,TGTGCCAGCAGCTTTATGGGGCAGGGAGAAAACACCATATATTTT